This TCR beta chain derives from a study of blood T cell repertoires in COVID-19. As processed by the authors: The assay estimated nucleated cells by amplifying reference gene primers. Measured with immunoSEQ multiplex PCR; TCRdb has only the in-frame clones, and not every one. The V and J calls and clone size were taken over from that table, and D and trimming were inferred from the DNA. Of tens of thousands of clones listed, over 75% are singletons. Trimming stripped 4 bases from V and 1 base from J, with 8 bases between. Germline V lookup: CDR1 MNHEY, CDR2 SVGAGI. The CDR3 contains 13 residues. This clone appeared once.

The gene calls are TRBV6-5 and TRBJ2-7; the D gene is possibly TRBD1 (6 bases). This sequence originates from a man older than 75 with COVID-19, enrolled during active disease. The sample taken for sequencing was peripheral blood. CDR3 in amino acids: CASSSTGSYEQYF. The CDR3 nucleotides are TGTGCCAGCAGTTCGACAGGTTCCTACGAGCAGTACTTC.